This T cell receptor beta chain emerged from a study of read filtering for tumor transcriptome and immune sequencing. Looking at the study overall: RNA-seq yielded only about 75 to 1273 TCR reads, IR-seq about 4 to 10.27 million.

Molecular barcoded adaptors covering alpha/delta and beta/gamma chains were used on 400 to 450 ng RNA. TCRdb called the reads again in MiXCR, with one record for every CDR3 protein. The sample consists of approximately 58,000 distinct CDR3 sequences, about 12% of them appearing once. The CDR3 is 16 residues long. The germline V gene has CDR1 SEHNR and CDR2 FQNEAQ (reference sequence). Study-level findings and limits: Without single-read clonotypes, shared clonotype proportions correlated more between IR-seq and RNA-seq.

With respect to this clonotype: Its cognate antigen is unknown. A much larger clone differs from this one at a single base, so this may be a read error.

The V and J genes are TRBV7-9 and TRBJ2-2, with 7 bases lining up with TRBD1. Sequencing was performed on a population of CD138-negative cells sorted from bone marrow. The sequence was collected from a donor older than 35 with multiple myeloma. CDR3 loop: CASSKTGTLNTGELSF. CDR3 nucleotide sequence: TGTGCCAGCAGCAAGACAGGGACCCTAAACACCGGGGAGCTGTCTTTT.